This TCR beta chain was sequenced during a study of Ad26.COV2.S vaccination and SARS-CoV-2 variants. Looking at the study overall: The study gave Ad26.COV2.S intramuscularly, once or twice 56 days apart.

Specified treatment: around 19 received Ad26.COV2.S at low or high dose, single or two shots; several received placebo; per-sample allocation not given. At day 63 after the first vaccine or placebo injection, samples were drawn. This Boston cohort included adults aged 18-55 years. Using immunoSEQ multiplex PCR, the repertoire was profiled, and TCRdb retains in-frame clones only, with some absent. The sample comprises roughly 510,000 clones, around 85% of which are singletons, and around 13% rests with the top ten. Trimming stripped 4 bases from V and 7 bases from J, with 17 bases between. Germline V gene sequence: CDR1 SGDLS, CDR2 YYNGEE. This CDR3 has 14 amino acids. General study points: Substantial breadth was reportedly displayed by spike-specific CD8+ and CD4+ T cell responses after vaccination.

Concerning this clone itself: Its cognate antigen is unknown.

The TCR comes from a person between 18 and 59 years old who received the Ad26.COV2.S COVID-19 vaccine or a placebo. J is TRBJ1-2 and V is TRBV9; no clear D gene. The source material was peripheral blood, sampled in a trial of Ad26.COV2.S vaccine versus placebo. As DNA, the CDR3 is TGTGCCAGCAGCCCCGTGAGGGCTGAGATTGGCTACACCTTC. Amino acids: CASSPVRAEIGYTF.